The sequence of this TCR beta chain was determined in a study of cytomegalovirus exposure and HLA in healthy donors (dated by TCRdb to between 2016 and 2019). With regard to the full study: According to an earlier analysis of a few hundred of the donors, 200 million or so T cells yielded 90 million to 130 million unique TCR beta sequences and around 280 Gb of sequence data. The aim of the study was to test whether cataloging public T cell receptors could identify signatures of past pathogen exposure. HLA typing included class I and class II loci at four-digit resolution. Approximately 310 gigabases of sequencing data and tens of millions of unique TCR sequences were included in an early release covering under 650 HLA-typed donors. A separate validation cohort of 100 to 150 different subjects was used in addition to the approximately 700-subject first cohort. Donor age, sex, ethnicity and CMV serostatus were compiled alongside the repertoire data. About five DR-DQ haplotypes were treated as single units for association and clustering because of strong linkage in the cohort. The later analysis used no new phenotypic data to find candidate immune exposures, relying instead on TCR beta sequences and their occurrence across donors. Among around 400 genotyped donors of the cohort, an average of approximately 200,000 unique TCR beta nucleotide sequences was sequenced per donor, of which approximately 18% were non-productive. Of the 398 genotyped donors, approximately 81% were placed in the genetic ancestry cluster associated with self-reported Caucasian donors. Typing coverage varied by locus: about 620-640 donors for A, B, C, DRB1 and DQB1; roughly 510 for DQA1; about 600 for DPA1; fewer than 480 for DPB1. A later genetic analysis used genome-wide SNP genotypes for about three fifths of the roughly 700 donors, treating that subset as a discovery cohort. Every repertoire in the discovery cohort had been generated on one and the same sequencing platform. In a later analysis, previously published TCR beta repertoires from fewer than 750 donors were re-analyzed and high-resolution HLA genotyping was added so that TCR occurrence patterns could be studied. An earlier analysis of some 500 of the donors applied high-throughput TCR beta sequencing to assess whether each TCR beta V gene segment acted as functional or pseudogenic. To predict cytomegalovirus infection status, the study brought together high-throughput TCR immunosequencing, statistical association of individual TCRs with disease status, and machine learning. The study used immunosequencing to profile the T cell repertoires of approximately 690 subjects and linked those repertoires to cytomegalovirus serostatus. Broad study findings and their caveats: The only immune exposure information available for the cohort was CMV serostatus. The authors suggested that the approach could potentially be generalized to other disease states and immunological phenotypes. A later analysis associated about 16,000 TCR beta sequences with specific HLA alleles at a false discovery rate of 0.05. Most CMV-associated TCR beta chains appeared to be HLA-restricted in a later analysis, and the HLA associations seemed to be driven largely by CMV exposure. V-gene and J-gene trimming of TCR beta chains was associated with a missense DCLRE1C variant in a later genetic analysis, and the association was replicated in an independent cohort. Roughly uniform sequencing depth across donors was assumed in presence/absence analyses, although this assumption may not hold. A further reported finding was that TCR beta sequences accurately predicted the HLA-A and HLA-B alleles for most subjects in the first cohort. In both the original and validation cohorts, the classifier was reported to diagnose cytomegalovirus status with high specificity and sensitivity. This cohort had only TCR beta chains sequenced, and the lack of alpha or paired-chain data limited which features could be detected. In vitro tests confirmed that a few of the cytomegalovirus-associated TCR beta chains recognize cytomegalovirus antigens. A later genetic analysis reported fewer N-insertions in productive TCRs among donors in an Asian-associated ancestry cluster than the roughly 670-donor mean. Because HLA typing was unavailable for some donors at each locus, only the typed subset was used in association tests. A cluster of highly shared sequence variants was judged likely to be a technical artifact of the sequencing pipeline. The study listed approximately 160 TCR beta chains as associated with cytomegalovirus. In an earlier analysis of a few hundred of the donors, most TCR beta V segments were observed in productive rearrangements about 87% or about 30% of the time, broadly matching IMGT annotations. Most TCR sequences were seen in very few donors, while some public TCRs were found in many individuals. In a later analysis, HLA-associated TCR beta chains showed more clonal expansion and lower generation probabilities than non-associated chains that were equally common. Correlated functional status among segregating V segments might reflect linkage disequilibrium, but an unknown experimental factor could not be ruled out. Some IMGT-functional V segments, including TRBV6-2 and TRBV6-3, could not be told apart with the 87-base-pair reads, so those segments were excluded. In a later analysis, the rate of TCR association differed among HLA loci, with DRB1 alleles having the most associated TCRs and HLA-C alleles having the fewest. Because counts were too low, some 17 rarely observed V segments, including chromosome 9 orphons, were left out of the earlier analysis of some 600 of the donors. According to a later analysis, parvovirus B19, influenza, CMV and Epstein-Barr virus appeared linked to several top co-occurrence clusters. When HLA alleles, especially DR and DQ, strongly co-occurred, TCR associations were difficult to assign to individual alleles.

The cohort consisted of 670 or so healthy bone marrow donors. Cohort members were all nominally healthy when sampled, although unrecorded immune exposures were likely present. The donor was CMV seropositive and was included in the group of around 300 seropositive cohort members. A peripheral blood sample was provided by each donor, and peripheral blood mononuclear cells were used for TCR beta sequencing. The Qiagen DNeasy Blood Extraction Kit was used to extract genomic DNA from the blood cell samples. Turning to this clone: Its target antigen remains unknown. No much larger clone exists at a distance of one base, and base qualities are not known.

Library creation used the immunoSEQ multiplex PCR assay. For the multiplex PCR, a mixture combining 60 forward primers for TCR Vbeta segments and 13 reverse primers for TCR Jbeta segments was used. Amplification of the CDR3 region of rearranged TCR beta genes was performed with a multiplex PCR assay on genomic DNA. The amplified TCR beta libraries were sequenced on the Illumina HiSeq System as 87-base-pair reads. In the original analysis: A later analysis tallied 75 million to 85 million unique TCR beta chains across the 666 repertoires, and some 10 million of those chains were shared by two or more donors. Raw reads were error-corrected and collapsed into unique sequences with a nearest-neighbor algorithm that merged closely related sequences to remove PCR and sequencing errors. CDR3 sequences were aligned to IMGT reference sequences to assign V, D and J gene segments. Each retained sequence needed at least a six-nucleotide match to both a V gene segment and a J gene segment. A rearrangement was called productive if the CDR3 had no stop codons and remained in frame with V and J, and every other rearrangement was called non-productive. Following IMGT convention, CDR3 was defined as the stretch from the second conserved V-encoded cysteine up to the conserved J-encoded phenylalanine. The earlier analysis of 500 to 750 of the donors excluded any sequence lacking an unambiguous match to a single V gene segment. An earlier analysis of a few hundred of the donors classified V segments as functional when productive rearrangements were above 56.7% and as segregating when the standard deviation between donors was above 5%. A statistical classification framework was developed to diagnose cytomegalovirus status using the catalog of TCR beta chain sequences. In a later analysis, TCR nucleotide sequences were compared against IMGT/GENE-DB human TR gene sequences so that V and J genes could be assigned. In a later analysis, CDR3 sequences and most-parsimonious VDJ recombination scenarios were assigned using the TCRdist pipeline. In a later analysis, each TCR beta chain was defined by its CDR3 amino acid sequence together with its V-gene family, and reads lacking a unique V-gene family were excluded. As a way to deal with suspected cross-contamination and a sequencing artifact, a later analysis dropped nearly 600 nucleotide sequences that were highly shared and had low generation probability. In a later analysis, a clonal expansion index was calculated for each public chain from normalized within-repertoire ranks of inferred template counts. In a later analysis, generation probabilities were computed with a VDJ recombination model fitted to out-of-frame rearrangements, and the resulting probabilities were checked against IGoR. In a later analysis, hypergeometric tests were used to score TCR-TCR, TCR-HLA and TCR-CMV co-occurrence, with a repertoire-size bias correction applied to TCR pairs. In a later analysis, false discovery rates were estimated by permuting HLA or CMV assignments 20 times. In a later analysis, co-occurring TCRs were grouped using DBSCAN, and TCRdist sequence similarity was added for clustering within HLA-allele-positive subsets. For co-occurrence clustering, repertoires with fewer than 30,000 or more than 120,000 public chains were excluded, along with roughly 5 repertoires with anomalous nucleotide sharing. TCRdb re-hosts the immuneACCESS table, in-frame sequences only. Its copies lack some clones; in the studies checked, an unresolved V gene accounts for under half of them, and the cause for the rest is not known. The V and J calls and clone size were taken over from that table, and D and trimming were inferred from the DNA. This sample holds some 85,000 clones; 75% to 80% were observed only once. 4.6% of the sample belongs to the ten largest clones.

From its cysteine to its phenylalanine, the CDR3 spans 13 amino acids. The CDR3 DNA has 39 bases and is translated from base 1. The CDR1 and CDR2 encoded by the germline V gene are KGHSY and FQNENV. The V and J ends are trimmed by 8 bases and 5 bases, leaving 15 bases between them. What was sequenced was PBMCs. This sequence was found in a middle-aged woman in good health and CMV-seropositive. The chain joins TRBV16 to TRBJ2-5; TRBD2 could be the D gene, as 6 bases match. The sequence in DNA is TGTGCCAGCTCACGGAGGGCAGCGGAGACCCAGTACTTC. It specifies CASSRRAAETQYF.